This T cell receptor (beta chain) came from a study of blood T cell repertoires in COVID-19. The method was immunoSEQ multiplex PCR; TCRdb's version includes in-frame clones alone and lacks a portion of them. The sample shows roughly 190,000 clones, roughly three quarters of them seen only once. With V trimmed by 6 bases and J by 3 bases, 3 bases remained unmatched. This CDR3 region has 13 residues. Germline V lookup: CDR1 MNHNY, CDR2 SVGAGI (reference sequence). The chain uses TRBV6-6 and TRBJ1-2; the match to TRBD1 covers 8 bases. Specimen: peripheral blood. The clonotype was recovered from a woman aged 45-59 years with active or convalescent COVID-19. In DNA form, the CDR3 reads TGTGCCAGCAGCTCGACAGGGGACTATGGCTACACCTTC. It translates to CASSSTGDYGYTF.